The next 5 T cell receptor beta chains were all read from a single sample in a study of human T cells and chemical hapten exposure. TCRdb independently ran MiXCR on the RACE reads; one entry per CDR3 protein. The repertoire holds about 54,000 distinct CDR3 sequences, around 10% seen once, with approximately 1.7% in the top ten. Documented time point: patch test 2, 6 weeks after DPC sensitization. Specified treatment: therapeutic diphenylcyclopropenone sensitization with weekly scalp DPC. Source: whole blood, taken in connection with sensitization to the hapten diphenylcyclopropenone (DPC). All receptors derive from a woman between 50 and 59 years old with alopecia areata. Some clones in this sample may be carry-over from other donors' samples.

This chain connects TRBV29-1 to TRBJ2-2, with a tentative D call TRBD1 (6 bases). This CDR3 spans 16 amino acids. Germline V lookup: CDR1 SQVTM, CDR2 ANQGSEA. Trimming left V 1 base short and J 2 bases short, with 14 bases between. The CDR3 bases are TGCAGCGTTGAAGCACTTTCAGGGGTTAACACCGGGGAGCTGTTTTTT. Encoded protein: CSVEALSGVNTGELFF.

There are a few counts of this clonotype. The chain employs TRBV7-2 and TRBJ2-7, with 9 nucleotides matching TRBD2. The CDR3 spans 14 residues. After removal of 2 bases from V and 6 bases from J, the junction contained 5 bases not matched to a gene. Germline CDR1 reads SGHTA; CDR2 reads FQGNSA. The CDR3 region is CASSLWTSAPEQYF. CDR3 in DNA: TGTGCCAGCAGCTTATGGACTAGCGCCCCCGAGCAGTACTTC.

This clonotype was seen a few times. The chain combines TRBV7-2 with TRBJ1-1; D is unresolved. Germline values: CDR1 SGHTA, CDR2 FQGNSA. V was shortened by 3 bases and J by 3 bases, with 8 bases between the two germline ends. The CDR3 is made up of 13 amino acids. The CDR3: CASSFGLHTEAFF. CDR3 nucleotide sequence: TGTGCCAGCAGCTTCGGACTCCACACTGAAGCTTTCTTT. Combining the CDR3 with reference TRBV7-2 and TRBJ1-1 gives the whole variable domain GAGVSQSPSNKVTEKGKDVELRCDPISGHTALYWYRQSLGQGLEFLIYFQGNSAPDKSGLPSDRFSAERTGGSVSTLTIQRTQQEDSAVYLCASSFGLHTEAFFGQGTRLTVV.

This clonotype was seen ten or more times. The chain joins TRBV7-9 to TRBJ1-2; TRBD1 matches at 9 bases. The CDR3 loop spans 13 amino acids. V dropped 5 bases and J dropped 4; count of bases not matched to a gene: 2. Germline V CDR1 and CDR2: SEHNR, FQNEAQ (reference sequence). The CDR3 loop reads CASSPGQGYGYTF. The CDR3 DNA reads TGTGCCAGCAGCCCGGGACAGGGCTATGGCTACACCTTC.

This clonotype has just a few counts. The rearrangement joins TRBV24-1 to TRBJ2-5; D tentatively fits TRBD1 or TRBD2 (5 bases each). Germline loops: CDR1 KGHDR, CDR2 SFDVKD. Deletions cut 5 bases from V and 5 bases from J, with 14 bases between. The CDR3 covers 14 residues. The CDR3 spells CATSASGTQETQYF. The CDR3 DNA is TGTGCCACCAGTGCGTCCGGGACCCAGGAGACCCAGTACTTC.